Reported below is one T cell receptor (beta chain). Germline CDR1 reads DFQATT; CDR2 reads SNEGSKA (reference sequence). This CDR3 has 12 residues. V was trimmed by 0 bases and J by 6 bases, leaving 8 bases between them. The data were taken from a study of low-dose radiotherapy and immunotherapy resistance in tumors. TRAV- and TRBV-specific primers were used for first-strand cDNA, which covered alpha and beta chains. The authors ran 15 to 20 PCR cycles to amplify TCRs with a constant-region primer and V-primer adapter. TCRdb redid the calling of the reads with MiXCR, one entry per CDR3 protein. Here the sample spans 9,500 to 14,000 distinct CDR3 sequences, approximately 55% being singletons.

The chain carries TRBV20-1 and TRBJ2-5, with D maybe TRBD1 (6 bases). This receptor was identified in a human donor with advanced metastatic prostate, ovarian, gallbladder or colorectal cancer (not recorded which). This table probably holds off-target reads from a library built for another chain. This chain's CDR3 is CSAREDRKTQYF. The CDR3 coding sequence is TGCAGTGCTAGAGAGGACAGAAAGACCCAGTACTTC.